Listed below are T cell receptor beta chains from one sample, sequenced in a study of shared clonotypes between healthy human individuals. The table came from immunoSEQ multiplex PCR; TCRdb's copy has only in-frame clones and leaves some out. This sample has about 690,000 clones, with about nine tenths found just once. The sample consisted of memory CD8+ T cells from PBMCs. These receptors were taken from a man between 18 and 29 years old in good health. Some clones in this sample may be carry-over from other donors' samples. Each CDR3 is given with its conserved first and last residue. The D gene is left open where the match is weak. The listing skips clone size in some rows; elsewhere it reads once, few, many or a size class.

clone_size	j_call	v_call	d_call	cdr3_aa	cdr3_nt
NA	TRBJ1-1	TRBV30	TRBD1	CAWSMTGGEAFF	TGTGCCTGGAGTATGACAGGGGGCGAAGCTTTCTTT
NA	TRBJ2-7	TRBV6-1	NA	CASSDRSSSYEQYF	TGTGCCAGCAGTGATCGGTCGAGCTCCTACGAGCAGTACTTC
few	TRBJ2-7	TRBV2	TRBD1	CASTGGGYGDSYTYEQYF	TGTGCCAGCACGGGTGGGGGTTACGGGGACAGCTACACTTACGAGCAGTACTTC
NA	TRBJ2-2	TRBV14	NA	CASSQDLGATGELFF	TGTGCCAGCAGCCAAGATCTGGGGGCCACCGGGGAGCTGTTTTTT
NA	TRBJ2-1	TRBV7-8	TRBD2	CASSALAGVGSSYNEQFF	TGTGCCAGCAGCGCCCTAGCGGGTGTAGGGAGCTCCTACAATGAGCAGTTCTTC
once	TRBJ2-1	TRBV28	TRBD2	CASSPFLTSGRAYEQFF	TGTGCCAGCAGTCCCTTCCTGACTAGCGGGAGGGCCTATGAGCAGTTCTTC
NA	TRBJ2-1	TRBV7-9	TRBD1	CASSLQGAEQFF	TGTGCCAGCAGCTTACAGGGGGCAGAGCAGTTCTTC
NA	TRBJ2-3	TRBV4-1	TRBD2	CASSPGTSGSRSTDTQYF	TGCGCCAGCAGCCCCGGGACTAGCGGGAGTCGGAGCACAGATACGCAGTATTTT
NA	TRBJ2-2	TRBV7-9	NA	CASSLSTLFF	TGTGCCAGCAGCTTGAGTACCCTGTTTTTT
NA	TRBJ2-7	TRBV27	NA	CASSPLGPNEQYF	TGTGCCAGCAGTCCACTAGGGCCGAACGAGCAGTACTTC
NA	TRBJ2-2	TRBV2	TRBD1	CASGDRAPTGELFF	TGTGCCAGCGGGGACAGGGCCCCCACCGGGGAGCTGTTTTTT
NA	TRBJ2-1	TRBV7-7	TRBD2	CASSLILAGQNEQFF	TGTGCCAGCAGCTTAATACTAGCGGGCCAGAATGAGCAGTTCTTC
NA	TRBJ1-1	TRBV4-1	NA	CASSRRSGDTEAFF	TGCGCCAGCAGCCGAAGATCTGGAGATACTGAAGCTTTCTTT
NA	TRBJ2-1	TRBV7-8	TRBD2	CASGRAASGSQYNEQFF	TGTGCCAGCGGGCGGGCGGCTAGCGGGAGTCAATACAATGAGCAGTTCTTC
NA	TRBJ2-7	TRBV29-1	NA	CSVVAGRTYEQYF	TGCAGCGTTGTAGCTGGCAGGACCTACGAGCAGTACTTC
few	TRBJ1-1	TRBV5-1	NA	CASSLVTEAFF	TGCGCCAGCAGCTTGGTAACTGAAGCTTTCTTT
NA	TRBJ2-2	TRBV9	NA	CASSLSNTGELFF	TGTGCCAGCAGCTTAAGTAACACCGGGGAGCTGTTTTTT
NA	TRBJ2-2	TRBV7-6	TRBD2	CASRLTSGGTGELFF	TGTGCCAGCAGACTTACTAGCGGGGGGACCGGGGAGCTGTTTTTT
NA	TRBJ2-7	TRBV28	TRBD2	CASRPGLQAYEQYF	TGTGCCAGCAGGCCGGGACTACAAGCTTACGAGCAGTACTTC
NA	TRBJ1-2	TRBV18	NA	CASSPPPHRVGWGYTF	TGTGCCAGCTCACCACCTCCCCATCGGGTCGGTTGGGGCTACACCTTC
few	TRBJ1-2	TRBV7-6	NA	CASSLANPGRYGYTF	TGTGCCAGCAGCTTAGCGAATCCCGGGAGGTATGGCTACACCTTC
NA	TRBJ2-5	TRBV28	TRBD1	CASSTQGEGAETQYF	TGTGCCAGCAGCACCCAGGGAGAGGGGGCTGAGACCCAGTACTTC
NA	TRBJ2-1	TRBV7-9	TRBD2	CASKQGGRAANEQFF	TGTGCCAGCAAGCAAGGCGGGAGGGCCGCGAATGAGCAGTTCTTC
NA	TRBJ2-7	TRBV9	NA	CASSPRERIVNYEQYF	TGTGCCAGCAGCCCAAGGGAGAGGATCGTGAACTACGAGCAGTACTTC
NA	TRBJ2-3	TRBV27	TRBD1	CASSLSGDRSTDTQYF	TGTGCCAGCAGTTTATCGGGGGACAGAAGCACAGATACGCAGTATTTT